These 9 T cell receptor beta chains were sequenced from one sample in a study of blood T cells in healthy people across ages. Sample-barcoded 5' priming and a J-beta primer mix drove a second PCR of roughly 7 to 11 cycles. MiXCR was run by TCRdb on the 5' RACE reads, yielding one entry per CDR3 protein. The sample has 780,000 or so distinct CDR3 sequences; 25% are singletons. In addition, the sample was reused for a study of T cells of mothers and their children.

The sequenced material came from blood. These TCRs come from a boy aged 5-17 years in good health.

The J gene is TRBJ1-3, the V gene TRBV29-1; D gene unclear. The germline gives CDR1 SQVTM, CDR2 ANQGSEA. The CDR3 runs to 11 residues. V was cut by 4 bases and J by 6 bases, with 7 bases left in between. Here the CDR3 reads CSVGHLNTIYF. CDR3 in DNA: TGCAGCGTTGGACATTTAAACACCATATATTTT.

The rearrangement joins TRBV9 to TRBJ2-1; 10 bases map to TRBD2. The CDR3 consists of 16 residues. Germline V CDR1 and CDR2: SGDLS, YYNGEE. The trim removed 0 bases at V and 6 bases at J, leaving 6 bases unmatched. The CDR3 DNA is TGTGCCAGCAGCGTAGTTTCAGCGGGGGGGCGCAATGAGCAGTTCTTC. Translation gives CASSVVSAGGRNEQFF.

The V and J genes are TRBV29-1 and TRBJ2-7; D could derive from TRBD1 or TRBD2 (6 bases each). The J call is uncertain, as TRBJ2-5 better fits the DNA end. Germline CDR1 reads SQVTM; CDR2 reads ANQGSEA. This CDR3 contains 14 residues. This CDR3 is CSAQGGTDWETQYF. As DNA, the CDR3 is TGCAGCGCGCAAGGGGGGACCGACTGGGAGACCCAGTACTTC.

This clonotype appeared a few times. This chain joins TRBV7-2 and TRBJ1-5; no firm D call. Germline V CDR1 and CDR2: SGHTA, FQGNSA. V was shortened by 3 bases and J by 6 bases, with 12 bases between the two germline ends. The CDR3 length is 14 residues. The CDR3 loop reads CASSLEPMGQPQHF. The CDR3 DNA follows: TGTGCCAGCAGCTTGGAACCCATGGGTCAGCCCCAGCATTTT. The whole variable domain, remainder taken from reference TRBV7-2 and TRBJ1-5, is GAGVSQSPSNKVTEKGKDVELRCDPISGHTALYWYRQSLGQGLEFLIYFQGNSAPDKSGLPSDRFSAERTGGSVSTLTIQRTQQEDSAVYLCASSLEPMGQPQHFGDGTRLSIL.

This clonotype has a handful of counts. The chain joins TRBV25-1 to TRBJ2-6; D possibly matches TRBD1 or TRBD2 (5 bases each). CDR1 MGHDK and CDR2 SYGVNS come from the germline V gene. The CDR3 length is 18 residues. V was trimmed by 3 bases and J by 0 bases, leaving 15 bases between them. The CDR3, as DNA: TGTGCCAGCAGTGAGTGGGACGGGAAGCCCTCTGGGGCCAACGTCCTGACTTTC. Its translation is CASSEWDGKPSGANVLTF.

This clonotype was found a few times. The rearrangement links TRBV28 to TRBJ1-2, with 11 bases that match TRBD1. This CDR3 has 15 residues. V was pared by 1 base and J by 8 bases, with 6 bases of the junction left unmatched. The germline CDR1 and CDR2 sequences are MDHEN and SYDVKM. In nucleotides, the CDR3 is TGTGCCAGCAGTTTATCCCTAGGGACAGGGGGAGGCTACACCTTC. Protein product: CASSLSLGTGGGYTF.

The genes are TRBV15 and TRBJ1-1; 8 bases align to TRBD1. This CDR3 is built from 16 residues. After removal of 0 bases from V and 1 base from J, the junction contained 4 bases not matched to a gene. The germline V gene encodes CDR1 LNHNV and CDR2 YYDKDF (reference sequence). The CDR3 bases are TGTGCCACCAGCAGAGACAGGGGGCGTGGGAACACTGAAGCTTTCTTT. Its translation: CATSRDRGRGNTEAFF.

J is TRBJ2-1 and V is TRBV20-1; 8 bases match TRBD1. Trimming cost V 4 bases and J 3 bases; bases outside gene matches: 8. The V gene's germline CDR1 is DFQATT and CDR2 SNEGSKA (reference sequence). The CDR3 spans 15 residues. CDR3 sequence: CSAKADRELYNEQFF. The CDR3 DNA follows: TGCAGTGCTAAGGCGGACAGGGAACTCTACAATGAGCAGTTCTTC.

The genes are TRBV20-1 and TRBJ2-1, with a possible D match to TRBD2 (6 bases). Per the germline V gene, CDR1 is DFQATT and CDR2 is SNEGSKA (reference sequence). CDR3 length equals 15 residues. The ends were cut back, 2 bases at V and 0 bases at J, with 11 bases in the middle. The CDR3, as DNA: TGCAGTGCTAGACCTACTAGCATCTCCTACAATGAGCAGTTCTTC. Encoded protein: CSARPTSISYNEQFF.